These 32 T cell receptor beta chains originate from one sample sequenced in a study of immune characterization of retroperitoneal liposarcoma. TCRdb used MiXCR to reprocess the PCR reads, holding one entry per CDR3 protein. The repertoire has roughly 10,000 distinct CDR3 sequences, roughly a quarter of them found once; the top ten carry about 8%. Sequencing was carried out using tumor tissue. Receptors originate from a female donor with retroperitoneal liposarcoma.

This chain links TRBV10-3 with TRBJ1-3; tentatively, D is TRBD1 (5 bases). The CDR3 has 14 amino acids. V was shortened by 7 bases and J by 4 bases, with 14 bases between the two germline ends. Looked up from germline, CDR1 is ENHRY and CDR2 is SYGVKD. DNA for the CDR3: TGTGCCATCAAGGGGACTAAAGTCGGAAACACCATATATTTT. This codes for CAIKGTKVGNTIYF.

This clonotype has a handful of counts. V gene TRBV25-1 combines with J gene TRBJ2-1; 8 nucleotides align to TRBD2. This CDR3 comprises 15 residues. Germline V CDR1 and CDR2: MGHDK, SYGVNS. The junction had 10 bases not matched to a gene; V was cut back by 2 bases and J by 10 bases. CDR3 protein: CASSELAGLIDEQFF. CDR3 DNA: TGTGCCAGCAGTGAACTAGCGGGTCTTATTGACGAGCAGTTCTTC.

V gene TRBV4-1 combines with J gene TRBJ1-5; 9 bases map to TRBD1. This CDR3 has 19 residues. Germline loops: CDR1 MGHRA, CDR2 YSYEKL. J lost 2 bases, V lost 1 base, and 12 bases had no gene match. CDR3 nucleotides: TGCGCCAGCAGCCAAGGAGGCAGGCGGGGGACAGGGCGCAATCAGCCCCAGCATTTT. It encodes CASSQGGRRGTGRNQPQHF.

J is TRBJ2-7 and V is TRBV6-1; no clear D gene. V was pared by 6 bases and J by 0 bases, with 15 bases between. Germline V lookup: CDR1 MNHNS, CDR2 SASEGT. The CDR3 contains 15 residues. The CDR3 protein is CASRFDGTSSYEQYF. The CDR3 DNA reads TGTGCCAGCAGATTCGACGGAACAAGCTCCTACGAGCAGTACTTC.

The chain joins TRBV6-1 to TRBJ2-1; 10 bases align to TRBD2. The CDR3 loop spans 16 amino acids. Per germline, CDR1 MNHNS and CDR2 SASEGT. J was trimmed by 7 bases and V by 5 bases; bases with no gene match: 11. DNA for the CDR3: TGTGCCAGCAGTTCCGAGCGGGGGGGTCTTGGGAATGAGCAGTTCTTC. Protein sequence: CASSSERGGLGNEQFF.

This clonotype showed up many times. The chain carries TRBV11-2 and TRBJ2-5, with D hard to call. TRBJ2-7 matches the DNA end more closely, so the J call is doubtful. The CDR3 runs to 14 residues. Germline-derived CDR1 and CDR2 are SGHAT and FQNNGV. In DNA form, the CDR3 reads TGTGCCAGCAGCTTTAACAGTGGGGACTACGAGCAGTACTTC. It is translated as CASSFNSGDYEQYF.

This clonotype occurred many times. This chain uses TRBV7-3 with TRBJ2-5; 8 bases map to TRBD2. The CDR3 runs 14 residues. With V trimmed by 5 bases and J by 5 bases, 7 bases remained unmatched. Germline lookup yields CDR1 SGHTA and CDR2 FQGTGA. The chain's CDR3 is CASSPGTSLETQYF. In DNA form, the CDR3 reads TGTGCCAGCAGCCCCGGGACTAGTCTTGAGACCCAGTACTTC.

About this clonotype: The CDR3 does not end in the conserved phenylalanine or tryptophan, so this is likely a read error. It is unclear where the CDR3 begins or ends on the DNA, so no DNA is shown, and the CDR3 is as TCRdb lists it. This chain joins TRBV24-1 and TRBJ2-3. The CDR3 spans 14 amino acids, including both terminal residues. CDR1 KGHDR and CDR2 SFDVKD come from the germline V gene. CDR3 sequence reads: CATSDFARKDEQYS.

The J gene is TRBJ2-1, the V gene TRBV12-3 or TRBV12-4; D might be TRBD1 (5 bases). The last part of the DNA fits TRBJ2-7 better; the J call may be wrong. CDR3 size: 18 residues. The CDR3 region is CASSSRTHQGSPHYEQYF. The CDR3 bases are TGTGCCAGCAGTTCGCGAACCCACCAGGGAAGCCCTCACTACGAGCAGTACTTC.

This clonotype is classed as medium-sized (0.01 to 0.1%). The V and J genes are TRBV7-2 and TRBJ2-7; 11 bases line up with TRBD1. The germline V gene has CDR1 SGHTA and CDR2 FQGNSA. V lost 5 bases to trimming and J lost 0 bases; unmatched junction nucleotides: 6. CDR3 length equals 16 residues. The chain's CDR3 is CASSRGQGGLSYEQYF. The CDR3 nucleotides are TGTGCCAGCAGCCGGGGACAGGGGGGACTCTCCTACGAGCAGTACTTC.

This clonotype showed up many times. The chain uses TRBV10-1 and TRBJ2-1; D is ambiguous. V was cut by 5 bases and J by 5 bases, with 10 bases left in between. The germline V gene encodes CDR1 WNHNN and CDR2 SYGVQD (reference sequence). This CDR3 is built from 13 residues. CDR3 loop: CASSLGLNNEQFF. CDR3 DNA sequence: TGCGCCAGCAGTTTAGGGCTCAACAATGAGCAGTTCTTC.

The CDR3 sequence is CASSSSSGRTNEQYF. The CDR3 DNA reads TGTGCCAGCAGCTCCTCTAGCGGGAGGACCAACGAGCAGTACTTC. This chain connects TRBV11-2 to TRBJ2-4; 11 positions match TRBD2. The J call may be faulty, since TRBJ2-7 better matches the DNA end. The CDR3 covers 15 residues. CDR1 and CDR2 from the germline V gene are SGHAT and FQNNGV.

This clonotype was picked up a small number of times. The chain carries TRBV10-1 and TRBJ1-1; D is ambiguous. The CDR3 spans 13 residues. Germline V gene sequence: CDR1 WNHNN, CDR2 SYGVQD (reference sequence). V was cut by 2 bases and J by 1 base, with 5 bases left in between. The CDR3 spells CASSERQNTEAFF. Written as DNA, the CDR3 is TGCGCCAGCAGTGAGCGACAGAACACTGAAGCTTTCTTT.

This clonotype was detected ten times or more. The genes are TRBV12-3 or TRBV12-4 and TRBJ2-5; TRBD2 matches at 10 bases. Trimming removed 6 bases from V and 11 bases from J; junction bases left unmatched: 18. This CDR3 region has 16 residues. This chain's CDR3 is CASSPLAGIMRDEQYF. The CDR3 coding sequence is TGTGCCAGCAGCCCACTAGCGGGGATTATGCGAGATGAGCAGTACTTC.

Only a few counts were recorded for this clonotype. The chain couples TRBV27 to TRBJ2-3; D may be TRBD1 or TRBD2 (5 bases each). The CDR3 consists of 14 residues. From germline, CDR1 is MNHEY and CDR2 SMNVEV (reference sequence). V was pared by 10 bases and J by 4 bases, with 18 bases between. CDR3 coding DNA: TGTGCCATCCGACGGGCTGGGGACGCAGATACGCAGTATTTT. It codes for CAIRRAGDADTQYF.

V gene TRBV6-1 combines with J gene TRBJ1-2; 7 nucleotides align to TRBD1. Germline assignment: CDR1 MNHNS and CDR2 SASEGT. J was trimmed by 5 bases and V by 4 bases; bases with no gene match: 10. The CDR3 covers 15 residues. In DNA form, the CDR3 reads TGTGCCAGCAGTGGAAGAAGGGGGCAAGGGTATGGCTACACCTTC. As protein: CASSGRRGQGYGYTF.

The chain employs TRBV6-1 and TRBJ2-2; D is unresolved. CDR3 length: 11 residues. The germline V gene has CDR1 MNHNS and CDR2 SASEGT. With 8 bases removed from V and 8 bases from J, the gap between germline ends came to 9 bases. The CDR3 reads CASGPAGELFF. The CDR3 DNA reads as TGTGCCAGCGGCCCGGCTGGGGAGCTGTTTTTT.

About this clonotype: The CDR3 carries no conserved terminal phenylalanine or tryptophan, so it likely arises from a read error. The V and J genes are TRBV7-2 and TRBJ1-6, with 8 nucleotides matching TRBD1. CDR3 length: 16 residues. J lost 5 bases, V lost 5 bases, and 8 bases had no gene match. Germline V gives CDR1 SGHTA, CDR2 FQGNSA. CDR3 coding DNA: TGTGCCAGCAGCCTGTCGACAGGGGCGAATAATTCACCCCTCCACTCT. It encodes CASSLSTGANNSPLHS.

To note about this clonotype: The junction shows a germline mismatch at one end, possibly a read error. This chain connects TRBV7-7 to TRBJ2-1; the match to TRBD1 covers 8 bases. The CDR3 runs 13 residues. Germline assignment: CDR1 SSHAT and CDR2 FNYEAQ (reference sequence). Written as DNA, the CDR3 is TGTGCTAGCAGCTTAGGACAGGGCTACGAGCAGTTCTTC. Residues: CASSLGQGYEQFF.

This clonotype has at least ten counts. The chain combines TRBV11-3 with TRBJ2-1; TRBD1 matches at 12 bases. Germline loops: CDR1 SGHNT, CDR2 YENEEA. CDR3 length: 15 amino acids. The V segment lost 5 bases and the J segment 8 bases; nucleotides outside the gene matches: 7. As DNA, the CDR3 is TGTGCCAGCAGCCCTCCGGGACAGGGGGCCGATGAGCAGTTCTTC. As protein: CASSPPGQGADEQFF.

This clonotype is termed medium-sized. J is TRBJ1-5 and V is TRBV7-2; no definite D call. CDR1 is SGHTA, CDR2 FQGNSA, per germline. Trimming left V 5 bases short and J 5 bases short, with 16 bases between. The CDR3 contains 15 residues. The CDR3 DNA reads TGTGCCAGCAGCCCCCGCCATCGGGCGGATCAGCCCCAGCATTTT. It yields the protein CASSPRHRADQPQHF.

The chain carries TRBV10-3 and TRBJ2-1; 9 bases agree with TRBD2. Germline values: CDR1 ENHRY, CDR2 SYGVKD. The ends lost 2 bases at V and 10 bases at J; junction bases unmatched: 12. This CDR3 comprises 16 residues. The CDR3 region is CAISETSGYRVGEQFF. CDR3 nucleotides: TGTGCCATCAGTGAGACTAGCGGGTATAGGGTGGGCGAGCAGTTCTTC.

A word on this clonotype: At one of its ends the junction is not consistent with the germline gene, which may arise from a read error. The chain employs TRBV7-6 and TRBJ2-2, with TRBD2 as a possible D gene (6 bases). This CDR3 comprises 16 residues. Germline V CDR1 and CDR2: SGHVS, FNYEAQ. The CDR3 here is CASSLWGLTDTGGLFF. CDR3 bases: TGTGCCAGCAGCTTGTGGGGACTGACCGACACCGGGGGGCTGTTTTTT.

This clonotype is judged medium-sized. The J gene is TRBJ2-1, the V gene TRBV12-3 or TRBV12-4, with D uncertain. With the DNA end fitting TRBJ2-7 better, the J assignment may be wrong. The CDR3 length is 11 residues. This chain's CDR3 is CASSLEYEQYF. DNA for the CDR3: TGTGCCAGCAGTTTAGAATACGAGCAGTACTTC.

This chain links TRBV6-5 with TRBJ2-3; 12 bases map to TRBD2. The CDR3 has 20 amino acids. V trimming: 0 bases; J trimming: 0 bases; junction bases outside the gene matches: 10. Per the germline V gene, CDR1 is MNHEY and CDR2 is SVGAGI. Written as DNA, the CDR3 is TGTGCCAGCAGTTACTCCGCAGACTTGACTAGCGGGGGCAGCACAGATACGCAGTATTTT. Translation: CASSYSADLTSGGSTDTQYF.

This clonotype was seen only a few times. The chain joins TRBV6-6 to TRBJ1-2; possible D gene TRBD1, 5 bases. The CDR3 sequence is 13 residues long. Germline V gives CDR1 MNHNY, CDR2 SVGAGI (reference sequence). The V and J ends lost 2 bases and 8 bases respectively, with 12 bases between them. The CDR3 sequence: CASSYRFREGYTF. CDR3 nucleotides: TGTGCCAGCAGTTACCGATTCAGGGAAGGCTACACCTTC.

The chain joins TRBV11-3 to TRBJ2-1; a weak D match, TRBD1 (5 bases). V lost 4 bases and J lost 4, with 11 bases in between. Germline CDR1 and CDR2: SGHNT and YENEEA. The CDR3 loop spans 14 amino acids. CDR3 amino acids: CASSSRAPYNEQFF. The CDR3 region has the DNA TGTGCCAGCAGCTCCAGGGCCCCATACAATGAGCAGTTCTTC.

In its sample, this clonotype was seen many times. V is TRBV7-6 and J is TRBJ2-1, with 7 bases lining up with TRBD2. CDR1 and CDR2 from the germline V gene are SGHVS and FNYEAQ. Trimming removed 1 base from V and 10 bases from J; junction bases left unmatched: 10. The CDR3 is 15 residues long. CDR3 DNA sequence: TGTGCCAGCAGCTTAGGCGGGAGCCGGTACTACGAGCAGTTCTTC. Its protein product is CASSLGGSRYYEQFF.

In regard to this clonotype: Being one base from a much bigger clone, this may be a read error. The gene calls are TRBV11-2 and TRBJ2-7; D could derive from TRBD1 or TRBD2 (5 bases each). The CDR3 is made up of 15 amino acids. Germline assignment: CDR1 SGHAT and CDR2 FQNNGV. CDR3 bases: TGTGCCAACAGCTCCGTGTGGGGGAGCTCCTACGAGCAGTACTTC. It is translated as CANSSVWGSSYEQYF.

This clonotype was found many times. V usage is TRBV27 and J usage is TRBJ2-1; D remains ambiguous. V was shortened by 5 bases and J by 10 bases, with 18 bases between the two germline ends. The CDR3 is 14 residues long. Germline V gene data show CDR1 as MNHEY and CDR2 as SMNVEV (reference sequence). DNA of the CDR3: TGTGCCAGCAGTCTGACCTCTAACTCCTACGAGCAGTTCTTC. Protein: CASSLTSNSYEQFF.

The rearrangement joins TRBV27 to TRBJ2-1; D gene ambiguous. The end of the DNA is better explained by TRBJ2-7, so the J call may be wrong. The CDR3 extends over 13 amino acids. Germline CDR1 and CDR2: MNHEY and SMNVEV (reference sequence). CDR3: CASRESSYNEQYF. DNA of the CDR3: TGTGCCAGCAGGGAGAGCTCCTACAATGAGCAGTACTTC.

The rearrangement joins TRBV7-2 to TRBJ2-1; 16 positions agree with TRBD2. The CDR3 runs 15 residues. With V trimmed by 5 bases and J by 10 bases, 5 bases remained unmatched. Germline V gives CDR1 SGHTA, CDR2 FQGNSA. CDR3 DNA sequence: TGTGCCAGCAGCGGAGGGACTAGCGGGAGGGCCGAGCAGTTCTTC. Protein sequence: CASSGGTSGRAEQFF.